A selection of T cell receptor beta chains follows, all from one sample in a study of circulating and synovial CD4+ cells in juvenile arthritis. TCRdb keeps only in-frame clones here, not all; method: immunoSEQ multiplex PCR. Of 30,000 or so clones listed, nearly 95% are singletons. The material sequenced was CD4+ T cells from blood. The receptors were gathered from a human donor with juvenile idiopathic arthritis. CDR3s leave out the opening cysteine and the closing phenylalanine or tryptophan. Each record gives: J gene, CDR3 length, D gene, V gene, CDR3 protein. D genes are given only for firm matches.

>TRBJ2-5|11|TRBD1|TRBV6-1
ASSAGQQETQY
>TRBJ2-1|15|TRBD2|TRBV30
AWSVRLGFGTSGNQF
>TRBJ2-7|10|.|TRBV29-1
SVEDLTREQY
>TRBJ1-1|14|.|TRBV14
ASSQLTGTLNTEAF
>TRBJ2-3|13|.|TRBV19
ASVGTSRVTDTQY
>TRBJ2-5|16|.|TRBV18
ASSPSVADSKVGETQY
>TRBJ1-1|11|TRBD1|TRBV29-1
SVAGQLNTEAF
>TRBJ2-7|15|.|TRBV6-1
ASSEAMGFTGRREQY
>TRBJ2-7|14|TRBD2|TRBV9
ASSVAPGTTLGEQY
>TRBJ2-1|13|.|TRBV7-9
ASSFGTGKVNEQF
>TRBJ2-1|13|TRBD2|TRBV11-3
ASSPRRGAYNEQF
>TRBJ1-2|10|.|TRBV6-1
ASTPDRNGYT
>TRBJ2-7|12|TRBD1|TRBV6-1
ASPKRQGTSEQY
>TRBJ1-1|12|.|TRBV6-4
ASRLSGLNTEAF
>TRBJ2-5|11|.|TRBV5-1
ASSLVVRETQY
>TRBJ2-7|12|TRBD2|TRBV7-3
ASSSSGGAREQY
>TRBJ2-3|13|.|TRBV5-6
ASSPPGLTLHTQY
>TRBJ2-7|11|TRBD1|TRBV6-5
ASSLQGTHEQY
>TRBJ1-2|13|.|TRBV5-5
ASSPPTGGNYGYT
>TRBJ2-3|15|TRBD2|TRBV7-2
ASSPTSGRARADTQY
>TRBJ2-7|13|.|TRBV14
ASSQGWGEPYEQY
>TRBJ1-1|15|.|TRBV4-1
ASSQVGGRKKNTEAF
>TRBJ2-2|14|TRBD2|TRBV19
ASSILRGRTDGELF
>TRBJ2-3|13|TRBD1|TRBV5-4
ASSLIGTVTDTQY
>TRBJ2-7|14|.|TRBV27
ASSLYRGKASYEQY
>TRBJ1-5|14|TRBD1|TRBV4-1
ASSQVGGYSNQPQH
>TRBJ2-7|12|.|TRBV10-3
AISESGGSAEQY
>.|11|.|TRBV4-3
ASSQEVVYEQY
>.|11|.|TRBV6-5
ASSIRQSYEQY
>TRBJ1-1|13|.|TRBV6-5
ASSIPSDRNTEAF
>TRBJ2-3|14|TRBD1|TRBV7-9
ASSPWTGSSTDTQY
>TRBJ2-7|13|.|TRBV13
ASSLVGGASYEQY
>TRBJ2-3|11|.|TRBV27
ASSFRGPDTQY
>TRBJ2-2|12|TRBD1|TRBV5-1
ASSSGQHTGELF
>TRBJ2-7|15|TRBD1|TRBV19
ASSTPPGTGIRREQY
>TRBJ1-2|12|.|TRBV6-1
ASSPGGLDYGYT
>TRBJ2-7|13|TRBD2|TRBV7-9
ASTLGMAGVGEQY
>TRBJ2-2|12|TRBD1|TRBV5-1
ASSPGTAGGELF